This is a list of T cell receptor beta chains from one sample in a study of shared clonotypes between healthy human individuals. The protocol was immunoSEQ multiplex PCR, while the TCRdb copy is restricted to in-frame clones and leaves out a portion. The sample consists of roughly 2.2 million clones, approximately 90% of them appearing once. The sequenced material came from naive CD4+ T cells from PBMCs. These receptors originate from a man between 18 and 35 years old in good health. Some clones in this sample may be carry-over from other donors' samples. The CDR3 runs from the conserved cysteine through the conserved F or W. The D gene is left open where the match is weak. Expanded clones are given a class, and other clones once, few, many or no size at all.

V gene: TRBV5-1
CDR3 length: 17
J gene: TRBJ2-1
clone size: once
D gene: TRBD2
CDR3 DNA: TGCGCCAGCAGCTTGGTAGGGCTAGCGGGACTCTACAATGAGCAGTTCTTC
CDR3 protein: CASSLVGLAGLYNEQFF

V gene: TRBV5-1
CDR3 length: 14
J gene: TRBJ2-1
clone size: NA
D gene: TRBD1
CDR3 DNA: TGCGCCAGCAGCTGGGACAGTAGAAACAATGAGCAGTTCTTC
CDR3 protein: CASSWDSRNNEQFF

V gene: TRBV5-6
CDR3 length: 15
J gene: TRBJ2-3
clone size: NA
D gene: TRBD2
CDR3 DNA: TGTGCCAGCAGCCCCGGGACTAGCGGTTTAGATACGCAGTATTTT
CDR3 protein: CASSPGTSGLDTQYF

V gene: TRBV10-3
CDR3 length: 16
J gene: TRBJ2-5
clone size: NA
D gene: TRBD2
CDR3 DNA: TGTGCCATCAGTGAAAGGGCTAGCGGGATACAAGAGACCCAGTACTTC
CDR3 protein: CAISERASGIQETQYF

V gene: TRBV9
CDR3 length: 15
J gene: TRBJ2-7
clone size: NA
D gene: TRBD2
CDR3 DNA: TGTGCCAGCAGCCCAAGAGCTAGCGGCAGCAACGAGCAGTACTTC
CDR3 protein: CASSPRASGSNEQYF

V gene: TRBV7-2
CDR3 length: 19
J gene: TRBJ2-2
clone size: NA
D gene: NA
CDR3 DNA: TGTGCCAGCAGCTTAGTAGCCGTGAGGTGGGGACGAGGTAGCGGGGAGCTGTTTTTT
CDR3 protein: CASSLVAVRWGRGSGELFF

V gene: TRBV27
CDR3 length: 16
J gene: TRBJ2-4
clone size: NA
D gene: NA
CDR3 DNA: TGTGCCAGCACCACGGTCGGTCCAACCGGTAGACACATTCAGTACTTC
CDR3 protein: CASTTVGPTGRHIQYF

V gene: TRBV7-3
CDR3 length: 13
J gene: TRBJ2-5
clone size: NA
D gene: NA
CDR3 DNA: TGTGCCAGCAGCTTATACCCCCAAGAGACCCAGTACTTC
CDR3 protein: CASSLYPQETQYF

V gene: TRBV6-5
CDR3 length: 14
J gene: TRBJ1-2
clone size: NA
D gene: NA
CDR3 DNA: TGTGCCAGCAGAGACAGGAACACTAACTATGGCTACACCTTC
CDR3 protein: CASRDRNTNYGYTF

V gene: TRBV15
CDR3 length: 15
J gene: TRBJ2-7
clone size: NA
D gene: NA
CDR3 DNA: TGTGCCACCAGCAGAGGACAGGTTTACAGGTACGAGCAGTACTTC
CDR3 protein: CATSRGQVYRYEQYF

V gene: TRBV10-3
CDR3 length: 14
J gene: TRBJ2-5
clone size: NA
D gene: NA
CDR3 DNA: TGTGCCTCCTCCAACAGGGGGGAGGGGGAGACCCAGTACTTC
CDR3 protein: CASSNRGEGETQYF

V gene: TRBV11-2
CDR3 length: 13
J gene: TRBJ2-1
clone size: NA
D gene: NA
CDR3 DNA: TGTGCCAGCAGCTTAGTACCCGGTCGTGAGCAGTTCTTC
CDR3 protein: CASSLVPGREQFF

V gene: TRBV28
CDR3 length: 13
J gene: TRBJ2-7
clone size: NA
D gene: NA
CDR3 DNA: TGTGCCAGCAGTTCACCTAGCCCCTACGAGCAGTACTTC
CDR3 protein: CASSSPSPYEQYF

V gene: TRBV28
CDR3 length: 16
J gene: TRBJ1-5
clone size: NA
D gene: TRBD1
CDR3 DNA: TGTGCCAGCAGTTCCCCTACGACAGGGGGCGAAGGGGCCCAGCATTTT
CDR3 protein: CASSSPTTGGEGAQHF

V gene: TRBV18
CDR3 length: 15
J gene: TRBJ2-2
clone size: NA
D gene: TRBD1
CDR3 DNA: TGTGCCAGTCAACCGGGACAGACCTATACCGGGGAGCTGTTTTTT
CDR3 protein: CASQPGQTYTGELFF

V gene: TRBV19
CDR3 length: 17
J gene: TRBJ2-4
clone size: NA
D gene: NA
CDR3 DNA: TGTGCCAGTAGTTCCCCTTTAGTTGCTTTAGCCAAAAACATTCAGTACTTC
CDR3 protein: CASSSPLVALAKNIQYF

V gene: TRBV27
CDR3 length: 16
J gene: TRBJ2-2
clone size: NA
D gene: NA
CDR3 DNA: TGTGCCAGTCGAGCCCCGGGACTCTCGAACACCGGGGAGCTGTTTTTT
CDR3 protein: CASRAPGLSNTGELFF

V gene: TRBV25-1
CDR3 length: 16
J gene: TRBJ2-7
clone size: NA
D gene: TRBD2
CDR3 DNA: TGTGCCAGCAGGGATACTAGCGGGAGGCCCTCCTACGAGCAGTACTTC
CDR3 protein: CASRDTSGRPSYEQYF

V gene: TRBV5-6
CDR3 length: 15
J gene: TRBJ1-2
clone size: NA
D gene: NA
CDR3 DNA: TGTGCCAGCAGCTCCCCGGGCGGGGGGGCCTATGGCTACACCTTC
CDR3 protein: CASSSPGGGAYGYTF

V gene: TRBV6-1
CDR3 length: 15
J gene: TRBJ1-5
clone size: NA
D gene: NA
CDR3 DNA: TGTGCCAGCAGTGAAGGGATTAATAGCAATCAGCCCCAGCATTTT
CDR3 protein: CASSEGINSNQPQHF

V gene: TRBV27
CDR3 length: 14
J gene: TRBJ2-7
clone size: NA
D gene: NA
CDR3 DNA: TGTGCCAGCAGTTTATCCCTGGGTGCCTACGAGCAGTACTTC
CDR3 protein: CASSLSLGAYEQYF

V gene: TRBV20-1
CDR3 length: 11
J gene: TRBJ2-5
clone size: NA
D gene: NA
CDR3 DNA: TGCAGTGCTATTCACCAAGAGACCCAGTACTTC
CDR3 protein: CSAIHQETQYF

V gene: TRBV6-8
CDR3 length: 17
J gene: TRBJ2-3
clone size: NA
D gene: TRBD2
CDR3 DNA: TGTGCCAGCAGTAAACTTAGCGGGAGATTACGCACAGATACGCAGTATTTT
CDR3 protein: CASSKLSGRLRTDTQYF

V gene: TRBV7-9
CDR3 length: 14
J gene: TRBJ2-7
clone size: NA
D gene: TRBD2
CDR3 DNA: TGTGCCAGCAGCTTAGGACTAGCGGTAAACGAGCAGTACTTC
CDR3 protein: CASSLGLAVNEQYF

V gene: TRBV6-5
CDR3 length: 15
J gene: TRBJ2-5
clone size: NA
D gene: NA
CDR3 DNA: TGTGCCAGCAGTTCCGAACCCGGAGGGACAAAGACCCAGTACTTC
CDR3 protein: CASSSEPGGTKTQYF